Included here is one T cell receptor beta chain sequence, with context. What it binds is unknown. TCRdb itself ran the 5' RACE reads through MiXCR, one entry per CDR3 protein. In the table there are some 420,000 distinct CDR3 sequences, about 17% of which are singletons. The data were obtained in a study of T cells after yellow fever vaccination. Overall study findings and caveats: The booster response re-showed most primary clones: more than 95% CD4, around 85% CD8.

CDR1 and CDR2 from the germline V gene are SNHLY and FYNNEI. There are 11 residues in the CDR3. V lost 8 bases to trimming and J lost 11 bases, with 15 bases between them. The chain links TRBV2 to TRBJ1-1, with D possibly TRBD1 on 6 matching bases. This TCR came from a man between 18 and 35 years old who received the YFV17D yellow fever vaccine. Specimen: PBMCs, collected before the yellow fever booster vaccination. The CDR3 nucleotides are TGTGCCAGCGAAGGGGGGGTAGTGGCTTTCTTT. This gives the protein CASEGGVVAFF.